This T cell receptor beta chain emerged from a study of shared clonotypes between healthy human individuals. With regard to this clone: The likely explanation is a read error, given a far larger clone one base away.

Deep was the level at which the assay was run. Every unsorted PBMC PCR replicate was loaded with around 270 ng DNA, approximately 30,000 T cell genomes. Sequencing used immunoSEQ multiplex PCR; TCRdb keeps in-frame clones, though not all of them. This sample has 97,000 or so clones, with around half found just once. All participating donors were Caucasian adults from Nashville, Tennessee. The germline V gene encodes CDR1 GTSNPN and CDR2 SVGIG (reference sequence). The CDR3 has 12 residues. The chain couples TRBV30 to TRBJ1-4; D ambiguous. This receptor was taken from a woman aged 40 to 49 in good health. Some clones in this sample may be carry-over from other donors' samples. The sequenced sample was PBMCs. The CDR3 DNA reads TGTGCCTGGAGTCCCCTGAGGGAAAGACTGTTTTTT. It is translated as CAWSPLRERLFF.